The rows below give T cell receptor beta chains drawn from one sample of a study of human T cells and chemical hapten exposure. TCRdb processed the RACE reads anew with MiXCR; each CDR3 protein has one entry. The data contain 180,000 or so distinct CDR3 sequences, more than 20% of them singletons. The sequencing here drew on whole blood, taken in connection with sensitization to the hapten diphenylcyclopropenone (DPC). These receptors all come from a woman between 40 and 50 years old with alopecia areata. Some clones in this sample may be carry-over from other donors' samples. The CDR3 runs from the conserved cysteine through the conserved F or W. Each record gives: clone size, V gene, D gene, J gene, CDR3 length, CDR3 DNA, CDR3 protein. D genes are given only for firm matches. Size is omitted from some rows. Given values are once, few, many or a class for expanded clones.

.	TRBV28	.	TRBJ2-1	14	TGTGCCAGCAGTTCTGCGAGCTCCTACAATGAGCAGTTCTTC	CASSSASSYNEQFF
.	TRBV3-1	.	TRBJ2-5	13	TGTGCCAGCAGCCTCCAAGGAGGACAGACCCAGTACTTC	CASSLQGGQTQYF
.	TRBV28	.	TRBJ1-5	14	TGTGCCAGCAGTTGGGGGATTGTCGGTCAGCCCCAGCATTTT	CASSWGIVGQPQHF
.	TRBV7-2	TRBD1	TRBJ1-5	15	TGTGCCAGCAGCTACGGGACAGGGGGCCGCCAGCCCCAGCATTTT	CASSYGTGGRQPQHF
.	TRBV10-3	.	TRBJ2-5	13	TGTGCCATCAGTGGCGGTAGCGGAGAGACCCAGTACTTC	CAISGGSGETQYF
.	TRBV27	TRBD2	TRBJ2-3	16	TGTGCCAGCAGTCACGGACTAGCGGGAGGGGCAGATACGCAGTATTTC	CASSHGLAGGADTQYF
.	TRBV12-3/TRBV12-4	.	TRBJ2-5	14	TGTGCCAGCAGTTTAGGCGGGCACAAAGAGACCCAGTACTTC	CASSLGGHKETQYF
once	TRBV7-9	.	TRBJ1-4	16	TGTGCCAGCAGCGCCCTGGGGGGCGAAGTTTCCGAAAAACTGTTTTTT	CASSALGGEVSEKLFF
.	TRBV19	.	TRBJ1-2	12	TGTGCCAGTAGTCCCCAGGAGGGCGGCTACACCTTC	CASSPQEGGYTF
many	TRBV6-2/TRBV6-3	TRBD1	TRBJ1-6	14	TGTGCCAGCAGTTCGGGACAGTATAATTCACCCCTCCACTTT	CASSSGQYNSPLHF
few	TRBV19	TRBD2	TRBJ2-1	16	TGTGCCAGTAGTTTACTAGCGGCGCTATCCTACAATGAGCAGTTCTTC	CASSLLAALSYNEQFF
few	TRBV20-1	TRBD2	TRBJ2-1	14	TGCAGTGCTAAGGGACTAGCGGGTTACAATGAGCAGTTCTTC	CSAKGLAGYNEQFF
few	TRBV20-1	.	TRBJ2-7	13	TGCAGTGCTAGAGACGGACAGATCTACGAGCAGTACTTC	CSARDGQIYEQYF
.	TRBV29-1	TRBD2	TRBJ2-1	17	TGCAGCGTTGAACTAGCGGGAGCCGGTGGAATATACAATGAGCAGTTCTTC	CSVELAGAGGIYNEQFF
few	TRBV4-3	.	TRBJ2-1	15	TGCGCCAGCAGCCAAGGAATTACAGAACGAGGGGAGCAGTTCTTC	CASSQGITERGEQFF
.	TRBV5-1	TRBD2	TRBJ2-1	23	TGCGCCAGCAGCTTTAGCAATATGTCACGGGCGGGACTAGCGGATCATTCCTACAATGAGCAGTTCTTC	CASSFSNMSRAGLADHSYNEQFF
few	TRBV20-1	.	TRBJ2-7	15	TGCAGTGCCCATTCAGGCGACCCAGCGGCCTACGAGCAGTACTTC	CSAHSGDPAAYEQYF
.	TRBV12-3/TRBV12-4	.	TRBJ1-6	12	TGTGCCAGCAGTTTAGGAGAGCGGCCCCTCCACTTT	CASSLGERPLHF
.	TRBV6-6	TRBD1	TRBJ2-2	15	TGTGCCAGCAGTACCAGGGGGCTGAGCACCGGGGAGCTGTTTTTT	CASSTRGLSTGELFF
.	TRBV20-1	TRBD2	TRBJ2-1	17	TGCAGTGCTAGAGAACCTAGTGGCGGGAGGGGCTACAATGAGCAGTTCTTC	CSAREPSGGRGYNEQFF
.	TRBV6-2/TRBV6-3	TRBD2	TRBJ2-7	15	TGTGCCAGCAGATCACCGGGACTAGCGGTTTACGAGCAGTACTTC	CASRSPGLAVYEQYF
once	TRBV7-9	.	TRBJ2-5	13	TGTGCCAGCAGCTTATTGTGGCAAGAGACCCAGTACTTC	CASSLLWQETQYF
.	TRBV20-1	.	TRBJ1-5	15	TGCAGCGCCCCCCCCGGGGGTACCCGCAATCAGCCCCAGCATTTT	CSAPPGGTRNQPQHF
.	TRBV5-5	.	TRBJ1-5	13	TGTGCCAGCAGCTTGGTTCCCGAACAGCCCCAGCATTTT	CASSLVPEQPQHF
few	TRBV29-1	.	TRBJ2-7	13	TGCAGCTCTACGGGACCGGGAAACTACGAGCAGTACTTC	CSSTGPGNYEQYF
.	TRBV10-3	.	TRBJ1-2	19	TGTGCCATCAGTGAGTCGCTCCGGGACTCCGAACCCCCAAACTATGGCTACACCTTC	CAISESLRDSEPPNYGYTF
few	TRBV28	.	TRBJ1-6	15	TGTGCCAGCCGTGGAGCGAGCGCCTATAATTCACCCCTCCACTTT	CASRGASAYNSPLHF
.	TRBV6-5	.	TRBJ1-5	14	TGTGCCACCACCCCTAACGGGGGCAATCAGCCCCAGCATTTT	CATTPNGGNQPQHF
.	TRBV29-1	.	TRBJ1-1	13	TGCAGCGTTGCGGAGGGCATGAACACTGAAGCTTTCTTT	CSVAEGMNTEAFF
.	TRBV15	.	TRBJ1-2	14	TGTGCCACCAGCAGAGCCGGGACCTTCTATGGCTACACCTTC	CATSRAGTFYGYTF
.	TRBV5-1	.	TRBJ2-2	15	TGCGCCAGCAGCTTGGTACAGACGAACACCGGGGAGCTGTTTTTT	CASSLVQTNTGELFF
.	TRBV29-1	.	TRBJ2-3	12	TGCAGCGTGGGGGACTTTACAGATACGCAGTATTTT	CSVGDFTDTQYF
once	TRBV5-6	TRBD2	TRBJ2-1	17	TGTGCCAGCAGCCCGAGACTAGCGGGAGGGCGAGGGGATGAGCAGTTCTTC	CASSPRLAGGRGDEQFF
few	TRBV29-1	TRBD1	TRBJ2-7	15	TGCAGCGTTGAAGATATGGCAGGGGGCTCCTACGAGCAGTACTTC	CSVEDMAGGSYEQYF
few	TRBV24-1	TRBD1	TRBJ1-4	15	TGTGCCACCAGTGATACCGGACAGGGGGCGGAAAAACTGTTTTTT	CATSDTGQGAEKLFF
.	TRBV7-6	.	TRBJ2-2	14	TGTGCCAGCAGCCGGATGGCCCTCACCGGGGAGCTGTTTTTT	CASSRMALTGELFF
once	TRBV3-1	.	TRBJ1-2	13	TGTGCCAGCAGACAAGGGGTGAACTATGGCTACACCTTC	CASRQGVNYGYTF
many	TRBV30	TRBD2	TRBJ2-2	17	TGTGCCTGGAGTGTAATGGGTTGGTCTAGCGGGACCGGGGAGCTGTTTTTT	CAWSVMGWSSGTGELFF
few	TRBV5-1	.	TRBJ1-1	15	TGCGCCAGCAGAATCGGGCCCCAAGGGAACACTGAAGCTTTCTTT	CASRIGPQGNTEAFF
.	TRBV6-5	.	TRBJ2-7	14	TGTGCCAGCAGTTACTCCGGGACGGCTTACGAGCAGTACTTC	CASSYSGTAYEQYF
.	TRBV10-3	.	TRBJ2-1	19	TGTGCCATCAGTGATCGTAGCGCGGGATCAACTTCCTCCTACAATGAGCAGTTCTTC	CAISDRSAGSTSSYNEQFF
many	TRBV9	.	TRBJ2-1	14	TGTGCCAGCAGCGTGACAAGCTCCTACAATGAGCAGTTCTTC	CASSVTSSYNEQFF
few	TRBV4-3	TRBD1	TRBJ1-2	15	TGCGCCAGCAGCCAGTCGACGGACAGGGGGAATGGCTACACCTTC	CASSQSTDRGNGYTF
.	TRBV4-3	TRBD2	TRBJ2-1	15	TGCGCCAGCAGCCAGAAAGCCACTAGCGGTGATGAGCAGTTCTTC	CASSQKATSGDEQFF
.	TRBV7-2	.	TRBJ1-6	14	TGTGCCAGCAGCAACACCGGAATGAGGGCACCCCTCCACTTT	CASSNTGMRAPLHF
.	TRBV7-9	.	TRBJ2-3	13	TGTGCCAGCAGCTACCGGACAGTCGATACGCAGTATTTT	CASSYRTVDTQYF
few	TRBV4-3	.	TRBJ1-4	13	TGCGCCAGCAGCCGCACGGGACGTGAAAAACTGTTTTTT	CASSRTGREKLFF
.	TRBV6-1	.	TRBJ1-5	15	TGTGCCAGCAGTGAAGCGGATCCGGGTGATCAGCCCCAGCATTTT	CASSEADPGDQPQHF
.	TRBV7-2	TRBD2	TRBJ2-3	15	TGTGCCAGCAGCCTAGGGGGACTAGCCACAGATACGCAGTATTTT	CASSLGGLATDTQYF
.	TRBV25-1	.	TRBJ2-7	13	TGTGCCAGTGGGAACCCAGGGGCTTACGAGCAGTACTTC	CASGNPGAYEQYF
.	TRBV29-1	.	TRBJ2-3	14	TGCAGCGCCGACAGGGGACTAAGCACAGATACGCAGTATTTT	CSADRGLSTDTQYF
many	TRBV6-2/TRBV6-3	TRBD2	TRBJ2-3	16	TGTGCCAGCAGTGATCCCACTAGCGCGCCTGAGGATACGCAGTATTTT	CASSDPTSAPEDTQYF
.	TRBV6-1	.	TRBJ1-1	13	TGTGCCAGCAAGCCCGGGGTGTACACTGAAGCTTTCTTT	CASKPGVYTEAFF
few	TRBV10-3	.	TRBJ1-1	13	TGTGCCATCAGGAGGGAAGAGCGCACTGAAGCTTTCTTT	CAIRREERTEAFF